The text below deals with one TCR beta chain. The antigen is undetermined. The source of the sample is a study of cytomegalovirus exposure and HLA in healthy donors. Study findings and constraints: A later examination showed that TCR association rates differed by HLA locus, with DRB1 most and HLA-C fewest. In a later analysis, most CMV-associated TCR beta chains appeared HLA-restricted.

Researchers ran the PCR with 60 Vbeta and 13 Jbeta primers. Per the original data handling: Later work found 65 million to 90 million unique TCR beta chains, with roughly 11 million shared. Method: immunoSEQ multiplex PCR; TCRdb's copy keeps in-frame clones and lacks some. D and trimming come from the DNA, and the V and J calls and clone size come from that table. The sample carries around 150,000 clones, 70% to 85% recorded once. The CDR3 totals 12 residues. V was pared by 8 bases and J by 7 bases, with 12 bases between. CDR1 SNHLY and CDR2 FYNNEI come from the germline V gene. V gene TRBV2 combines with J gene TRBJ2-1; D unclear. The clonotype comes from a male donor in good health and CMV-seronegative. The sequenced material came from PBMCs. CDR3 amino acids: CASLERGNEQFF. Written as DNA, the CDR3 is TGTGCCAGCCTAGAGCGTGGAAATGAGCAGTTCTTC.